One and the same sample provided the 14 T cell receptor beta chains below, sequenced in a study of OX40 agonist ivuxolimab in advanced cancers. TCRdb's table, derived via immunoSEQ multiplex PCR, lists solely in-frame clones and lacks some. The sample contains fewer than 65,000 clones, approximately 90% of which appear only once. This material consisted of CD4+ or CD8+ T cells sorted from blood, taken in a trial of the OX40 agonist ivuxolimab. The receptor set was obtained from an adult with an advanced solid tumor such as melanoma, head and neck, liver or kidney cancer.

The chain recombines TRBV10-1 with TRBJ2-6; D is perhaps TRBD2 (5 bases). Germline CDR1 reads WNHNN; CDR2 reads SYGVQD (reference sequence). The CDR3 consists of 17 residues. Trimming removed 8 bases from V and 2 bases from J, with 19 bases in between. CDR3 DNA sequence: TGCGCCAGCCAAATATTACTAGGCAACGCTGGGGCCAACGTCCTGACTTTC. It encodes CASQILLGNAGANVLTF.

This clone showed up just once. V is TRBV19 and J is TRBJ2-3, with 9 positions matching TRBD1. The CDR3 covers 17 residues. Trimming took 3 bases from V and 5 from J; bases not matched to a gene: 12. Per germline, CDR1 LNHDA and CDR2 SQIVND (reference sequence). The CDR3 sequence: CASSMGGTGQLLDTQYF. The CDR3 DNA reads as TGTGCCAGTAGTATGGGTGGGACAGGGCAACTTCTAGATACGCAGTATTTT.

This clone was picked up one time. J is TRBJ1-2 and V is TRBV5-1; no firm D call. V was trimmed by 5 bases and J by 4 bases, leaving 15 bases between them. The CDR3 loop spans 14 amino acids. Germline-derived CDR1 and CDR2 are SGHRS and YFSETQ. CDR3 in DNA: TGCGCCAGCAGACAAAGGGCATCGGCCTATGGCTACACCTTC. This codes for CASRQRASAYGYTF. The full variable domain, with the rest looked up from reference TRBV5-1 and TRBJ1-2, is KAGVTQTPRYLIKTRGQQVTLSCSPISGHRSVSWYQQTPGQGLQFLFEYFSETQRNKGNFPGRFSGRQFSNSRSEMNVSTLELGDSALYLCASRQRASAYGYTFGSGTRLTVV.

This sequence joins TRBV7-2 and TRBJ2-3; 9 bases fit TRBD1. The CDR3 is made up of 15 amino acids. J lost 1 base, V lost 3 bases, and 2 bases had no gene match. Germline values: CDR1 SGHTA, CDR2 FQGNSA. The CDR3 loop is CASSFRTGGTDTQYF. CDR3 in DNA: TGTGCCAGCAGCTTTAGGACAGGGGGCACAGATACGCAGTATTTT.

This clone has a single count. The J gene is TRBJ2-1, the V gene TRBV5-4; weak D call: TRBD1 (5 bases). The germline gives CDR1 SGHNT, CDR2 YYREEE (reference sequence). The CDR3 has 13 amino acids. V was clipped by 2 bases and J by 7 bases, with 10 bases between them. The CDR3 DNA reads as TGTGCCAGCAGCTTCCAAGGGGCAAATGAGCAGTTCTTC. Translated: CASSFQGANEQFF. Full variable domain (rest looked up from reference TRBV5-4 and TRBJ2-1): ETGVTQSPTHLIKTRGQQVTLRCSSQSGHNTVSWYQQALGQGPQFIFQYYREEENGRGNFPPRFSGLQFPNYSSELNVNALELDDSALYLCASSFQGANEQFFGPGTRLTVL.

The rearrangement uses TRBV7-2 and TRBJ2-7, with D uncertain. Germline V gene lookup returns CDR1 SGHTA and CDR2 FQGNSA. Trimming took 1 base from V and 0 from J, leaving 13 bases between them. There are 16 residues in the CDR3. The chain's CDR3 is CASSLDAAVISYEQYF. In nucleotides, the CDR3 is TGTGCCAGCAGCTTAGATGCGGCAGTCATCTCCTACGAGCAGTACTTC.

The rearrangement links TRBV7-9 to TRBJ2-2; D is possibly TRBD1 (6 bases). The CDR3 contains 15 residues. CDR1 SEHNR and CDR2 FQNEAQ come from the germline V gene (reference sequence). V lost 3 bases, J lost 3 bases, and 11 bases lay in between. CDR3 in DNA: TGTGCCAGCAGCTTGGTACAGGGCGACACCGGGGAGCTGTTTTTT. It translates to CASSLVQGDTGELFF.

The chain combines TRBV10-2 with TRBJ2-1; tentatively, D is TRBD1 or TRBD2 (5 bases each). Trimming stripped 6 bases from V and 2 bases from J, with 11 bases between. CDR3 length: 14 residues. Germline V gene data show CDR1 as WSHSY and CDR2 as SAAADI. CDR3 nucleotide sequence: TGCGCCAGCAGAGTCAGGGACCCCTACAATGAGCAGTTCTTC. It is translated as CASRVRDPYNEQFF.

V and J are TRBV11-2 and TRBJ2-7; D is undetermined. Trimming left V 1 base short and J 0 bases short, with 13 bases between. CDR1 is SGHAT, CDR2 FQNNGV, per germline. This CDR3 has 16 amino acids. Here the CDR3 DNA reads TGTGCCAGCAGCTTAGCCTTCCCTGGCAGCTCCTACGAGCAGTACTTC. Its translation: CASSLAFPGSSYEQYF.

The chain has TRBV9 and TRBJ2-2; tentative D call: TRBD2 (6 bases). The CDR3 has 16 amino acids. V lost 6 bases, J lost 2 bases, and 17 bases lay in between. Germline V gene lookup returns CDR1 SGDLS and CDR2 YYNGEE. CDR3 in DNA: TGTGCCAGCACCCCCTCCCGCGGGGTTAACACCGGGGAGCTGTTTTTT. Protein product: CASTPSRGVNTGELFF.

In DNA form, the CDR3 reads TGTGCCAGCAGCTTGGGAGTCCCAGGGGTTTTCTCCTACGAGCAGTACGTC. Translation gives CASSLGVPGVFSYEQYV. V and J are TRBV5-6 and TRBJ2-7; D is possibly TRBD1 (6 bases). Germline-derived CDR1 and CDR2 are SGHDT and YYEEEE. This CDR3 is 17 amino acids long. V lost 0 bases and J 0 bases, leaving 16 bases between the germline ends.

The rearrangement joins TRBV4-1 to TRBJ2-1, with a weak D call TRBD2 (6 bases). The V end was cut by 4 bases, the J end by 8 bases, with 12 bases between. The germline gives CDR1 MGHRA, CDR2 YSYEKL. The CDR3 extends over 13 amino acids. CDR3 DNA: TGCGCCAGCAGCCTCATGTCGGGGGATGAGCAGTTCTTC. It translates to CASSLMSGDEQFF.

The rearrangement joins TRBV13 to TRBJ1-3; TRBD1 aligns across 10 bases. J was trimmed by 3 bases and V by 5 bases; bases with no gene match: 4. Germline CDR1 and CDR2: PRHDT and FYEKMQ (reference sequence). The CDR3 runs 15 residues. The CDR3 protein is CASSTRTGGGNTIYF. CDR3 nucleotide sequence: TGTGCCAGCAGCACCCGGACAGGGGGTGGAAACACCATATATTTT. Filled out from reference TRBV13 and TRBJ1-3, the complete variable domain reads AAGVIQSPRHLIKEKRETATLKCYPIPRHDTVYWYQQGPGQDPQFLISFYEKMQSDKGSIPDRFSAQQFSDYHSELNMSSLELGDSALYFCASSTRTGGGNTIYFGEGSWLTVV.

J is TRBJ2-6 and V is TRBV7-8, with TRBD2 identical over 7 bases. This CDR3 contains 17 residues. CDR1 SGHVS and CDR2 FQNEAQ come from the germline V gene. The ends lost 2 bases at V and 3 bases at J; junction bases unmatched: 7. The CDR3: CASSLLAGVYGANVLTF. CDR3 sequence (DNA): TGTGCCAGCAGCTTACTCGCGGGAGTATATGGGGCCAACGTCCTGACTTTC.